The 9 T cell receptor beta chains below all came from one sample that was sequenced in a study of Ad26.COV2.S vaccination and SARS-CoV-2 variants. Sample treatment: 15 to 20 received Ad26.COV2.S at low or high dose, single or two shots; about 5 received placebo; per-sample allocation not given. The samples were gathered on day 63 after the first injection of vaccine or placebo. Repertoires were generated with immunoSEQ multiplex PCR, while TCRdb's copy carries only in-frame clones and drops some. The sample contains fewer than 900,000 clones, roughly 90% of which appear only once. The specimen comprised peripheral blood, sampled in a trial of Ad26.COV2.S vaccine versus placebo. Receptor source: a person aged 18-65 years who received the Ad26.COV2.S COVID-19 vaccine or a placebo.

The chain combines TRBV5-1 with TRBJ2-1; 11 bases fit TRBD2. Per germline, CDR1 SGHRS and CDR2 YFSETQ. Trimming removed 7 bases from V and 9 bases from J; junction bases left unmatched: 12. CDR3 length equals 15 residues. CDR3 region: CASSSASGGYIEQFF. For the CDR3, the DNA is TGCGCCAGCTCCTCTGCTAGCGGGGGGTATATTGAGCAGTTCTTC.

V gene TRBV2 combines with J gene TRBJ2-6, with D possibly being TRBD1 (6 bases). The CDR3 is made up of 17 amino acids. V dropped 4 bases and J dropped 3 bases, with 16 bases sitting between them. CDR1 and CDR2 from the germline V gene are SNHLY and FYNNEI. CDR3 in amino acids: CASSADYRDGGANVLTF. The DNA for the CDR3 is TGTGCCAGCAGTGCAGACTACAGGGACGGTGGGGCCAACGTCCTGACTTTC.

The chain is built from TRBV6-5 and TRBJ1-5, with D perhaps matching TRBD1 (5 bases). The CDR3 contains 15 residues. The V end was cut by 7 bases, the J end by 4 bases, with 17 bases between. The germline gives CDR1 MNHEY, CDR2 SVGAGI. For the CDR3, the DNA is TGTGCCAGCACCCCTACAGATCCAGGGAATCAGCCCCAGCATTTT. This translates into CASTPTDPGNQPQHF.

This chain uses TRBV18 with TRBJ2-2; 7 bases are a match to TRBD1. V dropped 3 bases and J dropped 5; count of bases not matched to a gene: 9. The germline V gene has CDR1 KGHSH and CDR2 LQKENI. This CDR3 contains 16 residues. The DNA for the CDR3 is TGTGCCAGCTCACCGGCTCCGGGACAGATAACCGGGGAGCTGTTTTTT. Translation gives CASSPAPGQITGELFF.

The genes are TRBV4-2 and TRBJ2-2; D not certain. Trimming pared 1 base from V and 4 bases from J, leaving 13 bases between. Germline lookup yields CDR1 LGHNA and CDR2 YNFKEQ. The CDR3 totals 16 residues. The CDR3 reads CASSQVPPGGTGELFF. CDR3 DNA sequence: TGTGCCAGCAGCCAAGTTCCACCCGGTGGCACCGGGGAGCTGTTTTTT.

The chain is built from TRBV28 and TRBJ1-5; 7 bases align to TRBD1. The CDR3 runs to 15 residues. The trim removed 5 bases at V and 9 bases at J, leaving 13 bases unmatched. Germline CDR1 MDHEN, CDR2 SYDVKM. The CDR3 loop reads CASSRQGFLGRPQHF. As DNA, the CDR3 is TGTGCCAGCAGTCGACAGGGTTTTCTTGGTCGGCCCCAGCATTTT.

This chain joins TRBV18 and TRBJ1-3, with 7 bases fitting TRBD1. Per the germline V gene, CDR1 is KGHSH and CDR2 is LQKENI. There are 15 residues in the CDR3. V trimming: 3 bases; J trimming: 3 bases; junction bases outside the gene matches: 5. CDR3 nucleotide sequence: TGTGCCAGCTCACCTGCAGGGGGAATTGGAAACACCATATATTTT. The encoded protein is CASSPAGGIGNTIYF.

This chain's CDR3 is CASSFGTGETQYF. DNA of the CDR3: TGCGCCAGCAGCTTTGGGACCGGAGAGACCCAGTACTTC. The genes are TRBV5-1 and TRBJ2-5, with D perhaps given as TRBD1 or TRBD2 (5 bases each). Trimming cost V 2 bases and J 4 bases, with 9 bases left between them. Per the germline V gene, CDR1 is SGHRS and CDR2 is YFSETQ. CDR3 length: 13 amino acids.

This chain links TRBV5-8 with TRBJ2-6; D gene unclear. CDR1 and CDR2 (germline): SGHTS, YDEGEE. This CDR3 comprises 16 residues. V lost 0 bases, J lost 4 bases, and 11 bases lay in between. The CDR3 nucleotides read TGTGCCAGCAGCTTGGTCAGATCCACCGGGGCCAACGTCCTGACTTTC. It codes for CASSLVRSTGANVLTF.